This entry is about one T cell receptor (beta chain). Its antigen remains unknown. The data belong to a study of shared clonotypes between healthy human individuals. Findings and caveats of the study: Clonotype sharing among donors, it was expected, would be affected by sequencing depth.

The J segment lost 8 bases and the V segment lost 5 bases, leaving 11 bases of the junction unmatched. The germline CDR1 and CDR2 sequences are MGHRA and YSYEKL. This CDR3 comprises 14 residues. Sorted-subset replicate PCR reactions were performed with approximately 0.2 ug DNA, corresponding to roughly 30,000 T cell genomes. In the source study's methods: Filtering differed because ImmunoSEQ produced junction-only sequences that carried no quality scores. Clones were sequenced by immunoSEQ multiplex PCR, and TCRdb holds only the in-frame ones, with some missing. V and J calls and clone size are as listed in that table; D and trimming were resolved from the DNA. Among 850,000 to 1,100,000 clones listed, 77% were seen once. Memory CD4+ cells were the fraction left after CD45RA+ naive selection.

This receptor was identified in a man aged 18 to 29 in good health. Some clones in this sample may be carry-over from other donors' samples. Sequences were obtained from memory CD4+ T cells from PBMCs. Subset noted: CD45RA-negative fraction. V is TRBV4-1 and J is TRBJ1-2; 7 bases fit TRBD1. The CDR3 spells CASSTTGALGGYTF. The CDR3 nucleotides read TGCGCCAGCAGCACTACAGGGGCCCTGGGCGGCTACACCTTC.